A selection of T cell receptor beta chains follows, all from one sample in a study of cytomegalovirus exposure and HLA in healthy donors. Sequencing used immunoSEQ multiplex PCR; TCRdb keeps in-frame clones, though not all of them. The sample contains more than 110,000 clones, about 80% of which appear only once. The source material was PBMCs. These receptors were taken from a male donor in good health and CMV-seronegative. Each CDR3 is given with its conserved first and last residue. Each record gives: CDR3 length, J gene, D gene, V gene, clone size, CDR3 DNA, CDR3 protein. A D gene is named only where the DNA matches it firmly. Clone size is shown for a subset of rows, as once, few, many or a class of expanded clone.

>14|TRBJ2-7|-|TRBV19|-
TGTGCCAGTAGTCCCCCGAGCAGGGCCTACGAGCAGTACTTC
CASSPPSRAYEQYF
>15|TRBJ2-6|-|TRBV28|-
TGTGCCAGCAGTCAACAGGGCTCTGGGGCCAACGGCCTGACTTTC
CASSQQGSGANGLTF
>14|TRBJ1-2|-|TRBV4-1|-
TGCGCCAGCAGCCCTGAACGGTTCGGGTATGGCTACACCTTC
CASSPERFGYGYTF
>13|TRBJ2-7|-|TRBV30|-
TGTGCCTGGAGTAGGGGGGGCCCCTACGAGCAGTACTTC
CAWSRGGPYEQYF
>16|TRBJ1-1|TRBD1|TRBV7-3|few
TGTGCCAGCAGCTGGGACAGGGCGGCAGGGGCGAGTGAAGCTTTCTTT
CASSWDRAAGASEAFF
>14|TRBJ1-1|-|TRBV2|-
TGTGCCAGCAGTGAATACGGGATCGACACTGAAGCTTTCTTT
CASSEYGIDTEAFF
>16|TRBJ2-1|-|TRBV9|few
TGTGCCAGCAGCGTAGTAGGGGGTAGCTCCTACAATGAGCAGTTCTTC
CASSVVGGSSYNEQFF
>13|TRBJ2-5|-|TRBV10-3|-
TGTGCCATCAGTGGAAGGGGAGGAGAGACCCAGTACTTC
CAISGRGGETQYF
>15|TRBJ2-2|TRBD2|TRBV5-1|-
TGCGCCAGCAGCGTGGAGCGGGGGGGAACCGGGGAGCTGTTTTTT
CASSVERGGTGELFF
>18|TRBJ1-3|TRBD1|TRBV5-5|-
TGTGCCAGCAGTCGACAGGGGGAACCCATTTCCTCTGGAAACACCATATATTTT
CASSRQGEPISSGNTIYF
>16|TRBJ1-1|TRBD1|TRBV28|-
TGTGCCAGCAGTTTGGGACCCAGGGGGCTTTGGACTGAAGCTTTCTTT
CASSLGPRGLWTEAFF
>16|TRBJ2-7|TRBD2|TRBV7-2|-
TGTGCCAGCAGCCCGGGACTAGCGGGGGTCGCCCACGAGCAGTACTTC
CASSPGLAGVAHEQYF
>15|TRBJ1-1|TRBD1|TRBV5-1|-
TGCGCCAGCAGCCGCCCCGGGACAGGGGACACTGAAGCTTTCTTT
CASSRPGTGDTEAFF
>15|TRBJ1-1|-|TRBV4-2|-
TGTGCCAGCAGCCAAGGCCCGGAGGGGAACACTGAAGCTTTCTTT
CASSQGPEGNTEAFF
>14|TRBJ1-2|TRBD1|TRBV30|few
TGTGCCTGTGGTGATCAGGGGGCTTATGATGGCTACACCTTC
CACGDQGAYDGYTF
>14|TRBJ2-1|-|TRBV19|-
TGTGCCAGTAGTATCGTAGCCTCCTACAATGAGCAGTTCTTC
CASSIVASYNEQFF
>15|TRBJ1-1|-|TRBV6-5|once
TGTGCCAGCAGTACCTCGACAGTGGTAGGCACTGAAGCTTTCTTT
CASSTSTVVGTEAFF
>13|TRBJ2-1|-|TRBV5-1|-
TGCGCCAGCAGCTTGGCCACCTACAATGAGCAGTTCTTC
CASSLATYNEQFF
>13|TRBJ2-3|-|TRBV7-2|few
TGTGCCAGCAGCTTCACAGGCACAGATACGCAGTATTTT
CASSFTGTDTQYF
>15|TRBJ1-1|-|TRBV7-9|-
TGTGCCAGCAGCCTTCTGGGGGGGATGAACACTGAAGCTTTCTTT
CASSLLGGMNTEAFF